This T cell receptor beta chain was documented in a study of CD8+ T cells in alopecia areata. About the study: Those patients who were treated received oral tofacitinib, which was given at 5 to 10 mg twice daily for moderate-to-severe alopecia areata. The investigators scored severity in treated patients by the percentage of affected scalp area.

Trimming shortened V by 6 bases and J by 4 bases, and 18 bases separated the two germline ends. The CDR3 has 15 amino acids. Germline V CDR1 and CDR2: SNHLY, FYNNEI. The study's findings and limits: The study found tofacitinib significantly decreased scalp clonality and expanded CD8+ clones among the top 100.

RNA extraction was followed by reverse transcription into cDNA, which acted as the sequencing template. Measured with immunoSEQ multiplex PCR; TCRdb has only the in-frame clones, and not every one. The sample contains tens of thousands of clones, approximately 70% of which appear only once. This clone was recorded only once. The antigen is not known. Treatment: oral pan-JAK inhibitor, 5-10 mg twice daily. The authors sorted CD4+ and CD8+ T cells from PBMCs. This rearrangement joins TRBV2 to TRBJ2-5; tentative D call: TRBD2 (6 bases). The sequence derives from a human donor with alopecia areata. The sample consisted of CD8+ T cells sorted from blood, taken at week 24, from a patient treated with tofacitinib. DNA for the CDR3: TGTGCCAGCAGCGCCTCGGGGGTGGCGGGAGAGACCCAGTACTTC. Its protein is CASSASGVAGETQYF.